Presented here are 17 T cell receptor beta chains from one specimen sequenced in a study of T cell responses to AZD1222 COVID-19 vaccine. This table comes from immunoSEQ multiplex PCR, and its TCRdb copy is limited to in-frame clones, with some not included. The sample records more than 95,000 clones, 85% to 90% being singletons. The specimen comprised peripheral blood, sampled on day 0 of AZD1222 vaccination. These receptors came from an adult in good health.

J is TRBJ1-2 and V is TRBV5-1; 12 nucleotides agree with TRBD1. V lost 4 bases to trimming and J lost 2 bases; unmatched junction nucleotides: 3. The CDR3 extends over 15 amino acids. The germline V gene has CDR1 SGHRS and CDR2 YFSETQ. Here the CDR3 reads CASSPGQGANYGYTF. The CDR3 coding sequence is TGCGCCAGCAGCCCGGGACAGGGGGCGAACTATGGCTACACCTTC.

The chain combines TRBV28 with TRBJ1-1; perhaps TRBD1 as D (5 bases). Germline V lookup: CDR1 MDHEN, CDR2 SYDVKM. V lost 1 base, J lost 13 bases, and 25 bases lay in between. The CDR3 has 16 amino acids. CDR3 sequence: CASSLLYDSFGGLVFF. CDR3 coding DNA: TGTGCCAGCAGTTTATTGTATGACAGCTTCGGGGGACTCGTTTTCTTT.

The gene calls are TRBV7-3 and TRBJ2-7; D call uncertain. Trimming shortened V by 2 bases and J by 0 bases, and 11 bases separated the two germline ends. Germline CDR1 SGHTA, CDR2 FQGTGA. The CDR3 consists of 15 residues. The CDR3: CASSLVGRSSYEQYF. The CDR3 region has the DNA TGTGCCAGCAGCTTAGTGGGCAGAAGCTCCTACGAGCAGTACTTC.

The V gene is TRBV28, the J gene TRBJ1-2; 7 bases are shared with TRBD1. The CDR3 runs to 14 residues. V shed 6 bases and J 4 bases; nucleotides not matched to a gene: 8. Germline CDR1 is MDHEN and CDR2 is SYDVKM. Written as DNA, the CDR3 is TGTGCCAGCAGACAGGGGTCCCTCGTCTATGGCTACACCTTC. The encoded protein is CASRQGSLVYGYTF.

V and J are TRBV7-2 and TRBJ2-1, with D tentatively TRBD2 (5 bases). Trimming shortened V by 2 bases and J by 9 bases, and 14 bases separated the two germline ends. From germline, CDR1 is SGHTA and CDR2 FQGNSA. The CDR3 consists of 14 residues. The CDR3 DNA is TGTGCCAGCAGCTTATGGGCGGCCCGGGGTGAGCAGTTCTTC. Protein: CASSLWAARGEQFF.

V gene TRBV5-1 combines with J gene TRBJ2-1; the match to TRBD2 covers 7 bases. With 4 bases clipped from V and 2 bases from J, the junction kept 9 bases outside the gene matches. The CDR3 contains 16 residues. Germline values: CDR1 SGHRS, CDR2 YFSETQ. The CDR3 coding sequence is TGCGCCAGCAGCCCGGGACTACCCAAACCCTACAATGAGCAGTTCTTC. Its translation: CASSPGLPKPYNEQFF.

With respect to this clone: This sample includes further DNA sequences coding for the same CDR3. This chain links TRBV7-9 with TRBJ2-7, with D uncertain. Trimming pared 1 base from V and 4 bases from J, leaving 5 bases between. This CDR3 spans 12 amino acids. Germline lookup yields CDR1 SEHNR and CDR2 FQNEAQ (reference sequence). The CDR3 DNA reads TGTGCCAGCAGCTTAGGAGTATACGAGCAGTACTTC. It specifies CASSLGVYEQYF.

In its sample, this clone was seen once. This chain connects TRBV7-2 to TRBJ1-1; perhaps TRBD1 as D (6 bases). The CDR3 extends over 13 amino acids. V lost 5 bases and J 1 base, leaving 8 bases between the germline ends. CDR1 and CDR2 (germline): SGHTA, FQGNSA. The CDR3: CASSVGQNTEAFF. The CDR3 DNA follows: TGTGCCAGCAGCGTGGGACAGAACACTGAAGCTTTCTTT.

The chain links TRBV27 to TRBJ2-2, with 15 bases identical to TRBD2. The CDR3 totals 19 residues. Germline V CDR1 and CDR2: MNHEY, SMNVEV (reference sequence). Germline trimming cut 7 bases from V and 5 bases from J; bases unmatched to any gene: 14. The CDR3 DNA sequence: TGTGCCAGCATGATTAAAGGACTAGCGGGAGGGCCTGGAACCGGGGAGCTGTTTTTT. Protein product: CASMIKGLAGGPGTGELFF.

This clone has just one count. The chain joins TRBV28 to TRBJ1-4; 9 bases are a match to TRBD1. The length of the CDR3 is 15 residues. V was clipped by 2 bases and J by 7 bases; unmatched bases: 5. Germline CDR1 and CDR2: MDHEN and SYDVKM. The CDR3, as DNA: TGTGCCAGCAGTTTACCTAGACAGGGGGGTGAAAAACTGTTTTTT. This translates into CASSLPRQGGEKLFF.

The J gene is TRBJ1-4, the V gene TRBV27; D gene unclear. Germline CDR1 and CDR2: MNHEY and SMNVEV (reference sequence). The CDR3 has 12 amino acids. Trimming took off 5 bases at V and 7 bases at J, with 8 bases between the two ends. The CDR3 sequence is CASSHGGEKLFF. The CDR3 DNA follows: TGTGCCAGCAGTCACGGCGGTGAAAAACTGTTTTTT.

This chain connects TRBV6-5 to TRBJ2-5; 9 bases are a match to TRBD2. V gave up 1 base and J gave up 10 bases; unmatched junction bases: 1. Germline-derived CDR1 and CDR2 are MNHEY and SVGAGI. This CDR3 comprises 12 residues. The CDR3 nucleotides read TGTGCCAGCAGTTACTTGCGGGGGGGCCAGTACTTC. It yields the protein CASSYLRGGQYF.

This chain uses TRBV15 with TRBJ2-3; D perhaps matches TRBD1 (6 bases). V was clipped by 2 bases and J by 6 bases, with 21 bases between them. Germline loops: CDR1 LNHNV, CDR2 YYDKDF (reference sequence). The CDR3 loop spans 17 amino acids. CDR3 nucleotide sequence: TGTGCCACCAGCAGAAGTGTGGGGGCCCACCGGTGGGATACGCAGTATTTT. Its protein is CATSRSVGAHRWDTQYF.

This clone showed up just a few times. The chain combines TRBV6-2 or TRBV6-3 with TRBJ2-5; 9 bases are a match to TRBD2. Germline CDR1 and CDR2: MNHEY and SVGEGT. The CDR3 is made up of 16 amino acids. After removal of 6 bases from V and 2 bases from J, the junction contained 10 bases not matched to a gene. DNA of the CDR3: TGTGCCAGCAGACCTATGGGCGGGAGGGATCAAGAGACCCAGTACTTC. Translated: CASRPMGGRDQETQYF.

This chain links TRBV20-1 with TRBJ2-5; D perhaps matches TRBD2 (5 bases). Germline V gene sequence: CDR1 DFQATT, CDR2 SNEGSKA (reference sequence). V was pared by 7 bases and J by 3 bases, with 9 bases between. The CDR3 sequence is 11 residues long. Here the CDR3 reads CSVARKETQYF. The CDR3 coding sequence is TGCAGTGTAGCGAGGAAAGAGACCCAGTACTTC.

The CDR3 protein is CASTSQGQGNQPQHF. CDR3 coding DNA: TGTGCCAGCACCTCCCAGGGACAGGGCAATCAGCCCCAGCATTTT. The chain is built from TRBV7-9 and TRBJ1-5; TRBD1 matches 8 bases. V was clipped by 7 bases and J by 2 bases; unmatched bases: 7. This CDR3 spans 15 amino acids. The germline V gene has CDR1 SEHNR and CDR2 FQNEAQ (reference sequence). Full variable domain (missing parts from reference TRBV7-9 and TRBJ1-5): DTGVSQNPRHKITKRGQNVTFRCDPISEHNRLYWYRQTLGQGPEFLTYFQNEAQLEKSRLLSDRFSAERPKGSFSTLEIQRTEQGDSAMYLCASTSQGQGNQPQHFGDGTRLSIL.

V usage is TRBV18 and J usage is TRBJ2-1, with D possibly TRBD2 on 7 matching bases. In germline, CDR1 is KGHSH, CDR2 LQKENI. The CDR3 loop spans 15 amino acids. Trimming took 6 bases from V and 8 from J, leaving 20 bases between them. Written as DNA, the CDR3 is TGTGCCAGCTCGGCTAGGGGGAGGGCCCTGGATGAGCAGTTCTTC. Translating gives CASSARGRALDEQFF.